This T cell receptor beta chain was documented in a study of cytomegalovirus exposure and HLA in healthy donors. This clone was seen just once. The primer mix had 60 Vbeta and 13 Jbeta primers. TCRdb's table, derived via immunoSEQ multiplex PCR, lists solely in-frame clones and lacks some. Altogether roughly 200,000 clones are present, roughly 77% being singletons, with the ten largest covering about 3.4%. Germline V gene data show CDR1 as SGDLS and CDR2 as YYNGEE. The length of the CDR3 is 17 residues. V lost 4 bases to trimming and J lost 4 bases; unmatched junction nucleotides: 12. Sequenced: PBMCs. The TCR was taken from a man aged 35 to 55 in good health and CMV-seropositive. The chain has TRBV9 and TRBJ2-3, with TRBD1 matching 10 bases. The CDR3 reads CASSRRRPGQGSDTQYF. In nucleotides, the CDR3 is TGTGCCAGCAGCCGGCGGCGTCCGGGACAGGGGTCAGATACGCAGTATTTT.